Following are 11 T cell receptor beta chains from one sample sequenced in a study of blood T cell repertoires in COVID-19. The protocol was immunoSEQ multiplex PCR, while the TCRdb copy is restricted to in-frame clones and leaves out a portion. The data contain approximately 65,000 clones, under 80% of them singletons. Sequencing was carried out using PBMCs or T cells enriched from blood (not recorded which). The receptors were gathered from a woman aged 55 to 70 who had been exposed to COVID-19.

The DNA for the CDR3 is TGCGCCAGCAGCCAAAATAGAGATACGCAGTATTTT. The encoded protein is CASSQNRDTQYF. The chain links TRBV4-1 to TRBJ2-3; D is undetermined. The V end was cut by 2 bases, the J end by 5 bases, with 5 bases between. Germline values: CDR1 MGHRA, CDR2 YSYEKL. This CDR3 contains 12 residues.

This chain links TRBV5-1 with TRBJ1-1; TRBD1 is a possible D gene (6 bases). CDR1 is SGHRS and CDR2 is YFSETQ in the germline V gene. V was trimmed by 4 bases and J by 10 bases, leaving 17 bases between them. This CDR3 is built from 13 residues. The CDR3 bases are TGCGCCAGCAGCCGCCAGTACAGGGAAGTAGCTTTCTTT. Translation: CASSRQYREVAFF.

The J gene is TRBJ1-1, the V gene TRBV7-3; the D gene is possibly TRBD1 (6 bases). The CDR3 sequence is 15 residues long. Trimming stripped 5 bases from V and 4 bases from J, with 17 bases between. Germline CDR1 is SGHTA and CDR2 is FQGTGA. CDR3: CASSPNLDRATEAFF. The CDR3 DNA sequence: TGTGCCAGCAGCCCAAATTTGGACAGAGCCACTGAAGCTTTCTTT.

The chain combines TRBV2 with TRBJ1-1, with TRBD1 identical over 7 bases. CDR1 SNHLY and CDR2 FYNNEI come from the germline V gene. CDR3 length: 13 residues. Trimming took 4 bases from V and 1 from J; bases not matched to a gene: 0. The CDR3 reads CASSGDRNTEAFF. The CDR3 region has the DNA TGTGCCAGCAGTGGGGACAGGAACACTGAAGCTTTCTTT.

This chain links TRBV6-1 with TRBJ1-1, with 10 bases lining up with TRBD1. The CDR3 sequence is 13 residues long. J was trimmed by 10 bases and V by 3 bases; bases with no gene match: 5. The V gene's germline CDR1 is MNHNS and CDR2 SASEGT. Written as DNA, the CDR3 is TGTGCCAGCAGTGACGACAGGGGGCAAAGAGCTTTCTTT. This codes for CASSDDRGQRAFF.

The chain carries TRBV6-1 and TRBJ2-1, with 7 bases lining up with TRBD1. V lost 2 bases and J lost 7; bases outside the gene matches: 5. The germline V gene encodes CDR1 MNHNS and CDR2 SASEGT. The CDR3 is 14 residues long. DNA of the CDR3: TGTGCCAGCAGTGAACTCGAGGGGGCGAATGAGCAGTTCTTC. This sequence encodes CASSELEGANEQFF.

This clone has only one observation. The V gene is TRBV27, the J gene TRBJ1-6, with 7 nucleotides matching TRBD1. Losses at the gene ends were 8 bases for V and 6 bases for J; bases not matched to a gene: 13. Germline V gene data show CDR1 as MNHEY and CDR2 as SMNVEV (reference sequence). This CDR3 is 16 amino acids long. The CDR3, as DNA: TGTGCCAGCCGACCACCACGGGGACAGTCTAATTCACCCCTCCACTTT. The encoded protein is CASRPPRGQSNSPLHF.

This sequence joins TRBV28 and TRBJ1-2; D remains unclear. CDR3 length equals 12 residues. Trimming pared 5 bases from V and 3 bases from J, leaving 7 bases between. Germline assignment: CDR1 MDHEN and CDR2 SYDVKM. The CDR3 sequence: CASSAGHYGYTF. CDR3 coding DNA: TGTGCCAGCAGTGCAGGTCACTATGGCTACACCTTC.

This clone was detected only once. The DNA for the CDR3 is TGTGCCAGCAGTCTCCGTGGGCAACCGCGGGATGGCTACACCTTC. This encodes CASSLRGQPRDGYTF. V gene TRBV16 combines with J gene TRBJ1-2; D gene unclear. The CDR3 extends over 15 amino acids. The germline V and J ends were trimmed by 6 bases and 6 bases, with 20 bases remaining between them. The V gene's germline CDR1 is KGHSY and CDR2 FQNENV.

The J gene is TRBJ2-7, the V gene TRBV7-2, with D possibly matching TRBD1 (7 bases). Per germline, CDR1 SGHTA and CDR2 FQGNSA. V lost 4 bases and J lost 3, with 19 bases in between. CDR3 length: 16 residues. CDR3 protein: CASSSKNRQGGYEQYF. In DNA form, the CDR3 reads TGTGCCAGCAGCTCTAAAAACCGACAGGGAGGCTACGAGCAGTACTTC.

The gene calls are TRBV6-6 and TRBJ2-5; D might be TRBD2 (7 bases). The V gene's germline CDR1 is MNHNY and CDR2 SVGAGI (reference sequence). V lost 0 bases and J lost 7, with 18 bases in between. This CDR3 region has 16 residues. The CDR3 DNA reads as TGTGCCAGCAGTTACTCGACCAAGGGGGGGGTCGGGACCCAGTACTTC. Translation: CASSYSTKGGVGTQYF.